This T cell receptor beta chain stems from a study of blood T cell repertoires in COVID-19. Study-wide background: Material from acute and convalescent COVID-19 was sourced from the United States, Italy and Spain. PBMCs, B-cell-depleted T cells, or T cells provided the cDNA or gDNA that made up the material.

This clone showed up just a few times. Germline loops: CDR1 SGHVS, CDR2 FNYEAQ. Losses at the gene ends were 0 bases for V and 3 bases for J; bases not matched to a gene: 8. The CDR3 has 17 amino acids. Per the original methods: Amplification from reference gene primers served as the basis for estimated nucleated cell counts. Profiling relied on immunoSEQ multiplex PCR, and the TCRdb table lists in-frame clones only, not all of them. Clone size and V and J calls were adopted from that table, with D and trimming inferred from the DNA. The sample has about 34,000 clones; less than 85% are singletons. This sequence originates from a human donor with acute or convalescent COVID-19. The donor label of this sample is uncertain. The sample consisted of peripheral blood. The chain employs TRBV7-6 and TRBJ2-7, with 10 bases that match TRBD2. This CDR3 is CASSLASKTSGNYEQYF. The CDR3 DNA follows: TGTGCCAGCAGCTTAGCGAGTAAAACTAGCGGGAACTACGAGCAGTACTTC.